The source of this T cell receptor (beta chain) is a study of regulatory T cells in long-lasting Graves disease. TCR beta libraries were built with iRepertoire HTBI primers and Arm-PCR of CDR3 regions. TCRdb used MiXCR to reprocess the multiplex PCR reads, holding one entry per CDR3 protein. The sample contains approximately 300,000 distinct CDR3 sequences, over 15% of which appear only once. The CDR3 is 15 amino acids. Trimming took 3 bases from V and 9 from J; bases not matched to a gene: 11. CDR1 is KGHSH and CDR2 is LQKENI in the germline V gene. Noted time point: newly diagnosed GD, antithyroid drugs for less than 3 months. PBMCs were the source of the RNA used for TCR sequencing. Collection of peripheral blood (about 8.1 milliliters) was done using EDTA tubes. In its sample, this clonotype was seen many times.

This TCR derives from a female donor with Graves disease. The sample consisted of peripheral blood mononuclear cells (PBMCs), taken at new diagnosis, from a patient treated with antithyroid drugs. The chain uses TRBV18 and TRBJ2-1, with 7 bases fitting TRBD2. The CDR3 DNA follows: TGTGCCAGCTCACCCGAGTGGGCGGGAGTTCCTGAGCAGTTCTTC. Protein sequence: CASSPEWAGVPEQFF.